These 8 T cell receptor beta chains originate from one sample sequenced in a study of blood T cell repertoires in COVID-19. Repertoires were generated with immunoSEQ multiplex PCR, while TCRdb's copy carries only in-frame clones and drops some. The table lists 100,000 to 120,000 clones, about three quarters of them singletons, with approximately 19% in the top ten. Sequenced sample: peripheral blood. The receptors shown here come from a woman in her 70s with acute or convalescent COVID-19.

The chain recombines TRBV18 with TRBJ2-3, with 14 positions matching TRBD2. The CDR3 contains 17 residues. J lost 5 bases, V lost 3 bases, and 7 bases had no gene match. In germline, CDR1 is KGHSH, CDR2 LQKENI. CDR3 protein: CASSPLGTSGGQDTQYF. The CDR3 DNA reads TGTGCCAGCTCACCGCTCGGGACTAGCGGGGGTCAAGATACGCAGTATTTT.

This clone was observed at least ten times. The chain recombines TRBV6-1 with TRBJ1-1, with D unclear. Germline V gene lookup returns CDR1 MNHNS and CDR2 SASEGT. The length of the CDR3 is 14 residues. Trimming stripped 3 bases from V and 2 bases from J, with 10 bases between. The DNA for the CDR3 is TGTGCCAGCAGTGACGGCCGGGGAAACACTGAAGCTTTCTTT. Translation gives CASSDGRGNTEAFF.

The chain is built from TRBV18 and TRBJ2-5, with TRBD2 matching over 7 bases. J gave up 4 bases and V 2 bases, and 7 bases lay outside the gene matches. This CDR3 contains 15 residues. Germline loops: CDR1 KGHSH, CDR2 LQKENI. The CDR3 region is CASSPTSVNRETQYF. The CDR3 DNA reads as TGTGCCAGCTCACCAACTAGCGTGAACCGAGAGACCCAGTACTTC.

V gene TRBV5-5 combines with J gene TRBJ1-2; D gene uncertain. CDR3 size: 12 residues. Germline V gene data show CDR1 as SGHKS and CDR2 as YYEKEE (reference sequence). V gave up 2 bases and J gave up 8 bases, with 10 bases separating them. This CDR3 is CASSLREGGYTF. The CDR3 nucleotides are TGTGCCAGCAGCTTAAGGGAGGGCGGCTACACCTTC.

The CDR3 region is CASSLQGYNSPLHF. DNA for the CDR3: TGTGCCAGCAGTTTACAGGGATATAATTCACCCCTCCACTTT. V gene TRBV6-5 combines with J gene TRBJ1-6; a weak D match, TRBD1 (6 bases). Germline V gene lookup returns CDR1 MNHEY and CDR2 SVGAGI. This CDR3 region has 14 residues. The ends were cut back, 4 bases at V and 4 bases at J, with 8 bases in the middle.

The chain has TRBV5-1 and TRBJ2-3, with a weak D call TRBD2 (7 bases). The germline V gene has CDR1 SGHRS and CDR2 YFSETQ. The CDR3 contains 15 residues. Deletions cut 0 bases from V and 4 bases from J, with 12 bases between. This chain's CDR3 is CASSLVIGGPDTQYF. For the CDR3, the DNA is TGCGCCAGCAGCTTGGTGATCGGGGGGCCAGATACGCAGTATTTT. Together with reference TRBV5-1 and TRBJ2-3, the CDR3 gives the full variable domain: KAGVTQTPRYLIKTRGQQVTLSCSPISGHRSVSWYQQTPGQGLQFLFEYFSETQRNKGNFPGRFSGRQFSNSRSEMNVSTLELGDSALYLCASSLVIGGPDTQYFGPGTRLTVL.

This sequence joins TRBV12-5 and TRBJ1-1; 8 nucleotides align to TRBD1. Germline V gene data show CDR1 as LGHNT and CDR2 as FRNRAP. This CDR3 spans 12 amino acids. The V gene end was trimmed by 6 bases and the J gene end by 7 bases; junction bases not matched to a gene: 4. As DNA, the CDR3 is TGTGCTAGTGGGATCGACAGGGGTGAAGCTTTCTTT. Protein sequence: CASGIDRGEAFF.

The chain recombines TRBV5-1 with TRBJ2-2, with TRBD1 identical over 8 bases. The germline CDR1 and CDR2 sequences are SGHRS and YFSETQ. Trimming took 5 bases from V and 1 from J; bases not matched to a gene: 1. This CDR3 comprises 14 residues. DNA for the CDR3: TGCGCCAGCAGAGGACAGGGGAACACCGGGGAGCTGTTTTTT. Residues: CASRGQGNTGELFF. Full variable domain (remainder filled in from reference TRBV5-1 and TRBJ2-2): KAGVTQTPRYLIKTRGQQVTLSCSPISGHRSVSWYQQTPGQGLQFLFEYFSETQRNKGNFPGRFSGRQFSNSRSEMNVSTLELGDSALYLCASRGQGNTGELFFGEGSRLTVL.